These 12 T cell receptor beta chains originate from one sample sequenced in a study of cytomegalovirus exposure and HLA in healthy donors. The primer mix had 60 Vbeta and 13 Jbeta primers. TCRdb keeps only in-frame clones here, not all; method: immunoSEQ multiplex PCR. Here the sample spans about 270,000 clones, just over 85% being singletons. Sequencing used PBMCs. The receptors come from a man aged 35 to 55 in good health and CMV-seropositive.

The J gene is TRBJ2-1, the V gene TRBV5-8; D is possibly TRBD1 (6 bases). Germline V CDR1 and CDR2: SGHTS, YDEGEE. The CDR3 loop spans 15 amino acids. Trimming pared 0 bases from V and 3 bases from J, leaving 10 bases between. The CDR3 here is CASSLGQDSYNEQFF. The CDR3, as DNA: TGTGCCAGCAGCTTGGGCCAGGACAGCTACAATGAGCAGTTCTTC.

The chain couples TRBV5-1 to TRBJ1-4; 9 nucleotides line up with TRBD1. Germline V gene lookup returns CDR1 SGHRS and CDR2 YFSETQ. The V and J ends lost 2 bases and 5 bases, in that order; junction bases with no gene match: 1. CDR3 length: 14 amino acids. This chain's CDR3 is CASSFGTGNEKLFF. The CDR3 bases are TGCGCCAGCAGCTTCGGGACAGGGAATGAAAAACTGTTTTTT. Drawing the rest from reference TRBV5-1 and TRBJ1-4, the complete variable domain is KAGVTQTPRYLIKTRGQQVTLSCSPISGHRSVSWYQQTPGQGLQFLFEYFSETQRNKGNFPGRFSGRQFSNSRSEMNVSTLELGDSALYLCASSFGTGNEKLFFGSGTQLSVL.

The chain carries TRBV27 and TRBJ1-1; no clear D. Germline CDR1 and CDR2: MNHEY and SMNVEV (reference sequence). The V gene lost 5 bases and the J gene lost 4 bases, with 20 bases spanning the gap. CDR3 length: 16 residues. The CDR3 nucleotides are TGTGCCAGCAGTCCACACAGAGAAGCGGTGGGCACTGAAGCTTTCTTT. Translating gives CASSPHREAVGTEAFF.

The CDR3 reads CASSFTLAPPGELFF. The CDR3 DNA reads TGTGCCAGCAGCTTCACACTAGCGCCCCCCGGGGAGCTGTTTTTT. This sequence joins TRBV7-9 and TRBJ2-2; 7 bases map to TRBD2. Germline assignment: CDR1 SEHNR and CDR2 FQNEAQ (reference sequence). This CDR3 comprises 15 residues. V shed 3 bases, J shed 6 bases, and the junction held 7 bases outside the gene matches.

This chain connects TRBV15 to TRBJ2-4, with D unresolved. This CDR3 is 16 amino acids long. The V end lost 0 bases, the J end lost 3 bases, and 12 bases lay between the germline ends. Germline V lookup: CDR1 LNHNV, CDR2 YYDKDF (reference sequence). Here the CDR3 DNA reads TGTGCCACCAGCAGAGATCCCCGAGCCGTCAAAAACATTCAGTACTTC. This sequence encodes CATSRDPRAVKNIQYF. The full variable domain, completed using reference TRBV15 and TRBJ2-4, is DAMVIQNPRYQVTQFGKPVTLSCSQTLNHNVMYWYQQKSSQAPKLLFHYYDKDFNNEADTPDNFQSRRPNTSFCFLDIRSPGLGDTAMYLCATSRDPRAVKNIQYFGAGTRLSVL.

The sample holds a few counts of this clone. V and J are TRBV6-5 and TRBJ2-7, with a possible D match to TRBD2 (6 bases). Trimming cost V 2 bases and J 2 bases, with 13 bases left between them. The germline CDR1 and CDR2 sequences are MNHEY and SVGAGI. The CDR3 is 15 amino acids. The CDR3 nucleotides read TGTGCCAGCAGTTACCAAACTAGCACACCCTACGAGCAGTACTTC. Translated, it gives CASSYQTSTPYEQYF.

The V and J genes are TRBV7-8 and TRBJ2-5, with a weak D call TRBD1 (7 bases). Trimming took 6 bases from V and 1 from J, leaving 15 bases between them. In germline, CDR1 is SGHVS, CDR2 FQNEAQ. CDR3 length: 15 residues. CDR3: CASRTGEVLQETQYF. The CDR3, as DNA: TGTGCCAGCAGAACAGGGGAGGTCCTCCAAGAGACCCAGTACTTC.

The V and J genes are TRBV28 and TRBJ2-7; perhaps TRBD1 as D (6 bases). Looked up from germline, CDR1 is MDHEN and CDR2 is SYDVKM. Trimming removed 5 bases at V and 3 bases at J, with 11 bases between. CDR3 length: 13 residues. CDR3 nucleotides: TGTGCCAGCAGTGCTGGACAGCTCTACGAGCAGTACTTC. It codes for CASSAGQLYEQYF.

The chain employs TRBV6-6 and TRBJ1-4; tentative D call: TRBD1 (5 bases). CDR3 size: 14 residues. V was clipped by 2 bases and J by 1 base, with 5 bases between them. Germline V gene lookup returns CDR1 MNHNY and CDR2 SVGAGI (reference sequence). The CDR3 DNA sequence: TGTGCCAGCAGTTACCAGGGAACTAATGAAAAACTGTTTTTT. This gives the protein CASSYQGTNEKLFF.

A word on this clone: Other DNA variants within this sample encode the same CDR3. Here the CDR3 reads CASSRTGSYEQYF. In nucleotides, the CDR3 is TGTGCCAGTAGCAGGACAGGGTCCTACGAGCAGTACTTC. This chain connects TRBV19 to TRBJ2-7; 8 nucleotides agree with TRBD1. CDR3 size: 13 residues. The V segment lost 6 bases and the J segment 1 base; nucleotides outside the gene matches: 2. Germline CDR1 LNHDA, CDR2 SQIVND (reference sequence). Drawing the rest from reference TRBV19 and TRBJ2-7, the complete variable domain is DGGITQSPKYLFRKEGQNVTLSCEQNLNHDAMYWYRQDPGQGLRLIYYSQIVNDFQKGDIAEGYSVSREKKESFPLTVTSAQKNPTAFYLCASSRTGSYEQYFGPGTRLTVT.

This chain connects TRBV5-1 to TRBJ2-7; 11 bases agree with TRBD1. This CDR3 has 14 amino acids. CDR1 and CDR2 (germline): SGHRS, YFSETQ. V gave up 7 bases and J gave up 2 bases; unmatched junction bases: 5. This chain's CDR3 is CASERGQGAYEQYF. The CDR3 bases are TGCGCCAGCGAAAGGGGACAGGGGGCCTACGAGCAGTACTTC.

The chain combines TRBV2 with TRBJ2-1; 9 nucleotides agree with TRBD1. Germline V gene data show CDR1 as SNHLY and CDR2 as FYNNEI. This CDR3 is built from 15 residues. The trim removed 4 bases at V and 1 base at J, leaving 2 bases unmatched. The CDR3 nucleotides read TGTGCCAGCAGTGGACAGGGGGGGTCCTACAATGAGCAGTTCTTC. Protein: CASSGQGGSYNEQFF.